The entry below gives a single TCR beta chain sequence along with its context. The sample holds many counts of this clonotype. What this receptor recognizes is not known. No quality values exist for individual bases; no much larger clone is one base distant. The data are from a study of regulatory T cells in long-lasting Graves disease listed by TCRdb under 2021. Concerning the study at large: Newly diagnosed Graves' disease patients had taken antithyroid drugs for less than 3 months. The study was registered as a clinical trial and conducted in China. Peripheral blood TCR sequencing and RNA sequencing compared persistent Graves' disease patients with newly diagnosed Graves' disease patients. TCR sequencing covered some 13 persistent and some 20 newly diagnosed Graves' disease patients, around 35 samples in total.

Library preparation employed multiplex PCR. TCRdb records Illumina HiSeq 4000 as the sequencer. CDR3 regions were amplified by Arm-PCR with iRepertoire HTBI primers to construct TCR beta libraries. Before sequencing, the PCR products went through gel purification. Processing in the source paper ran as follows. Across samples, around 58 TRBV and 13 to 15 TRBJ segments were identified and used for gene usage analysis of CDR3 amino acid clonotypes. COPE and FqMerger were used to merge filtered high-quality paired reads into contigs. Contigs were aligned with BLAST to IMGT TRBV, TRBD and TRBJ reference genes, and CDR3 was defined per IMGT. Clonotypes above 0.1% frequency were classified as highly expanded clones. Shannon entropy served as the measure of repertoire diversity, while the Gini coefficient captured V-J evenness. Clonotypes shared by more than one individual were considered public. Starting from the raw public reads, TCRdb applied fastp trimming at Q25, assembled clones with MiXCR and retained in-frame beta chains. Duplicate CDR3 protein sequences are folded into a single record with the most common DNA and genes. The authors' filters were not applied to this entry. Present in this sample are 400,000 to 450,000 distinct CDR3 sequences, about a sixth of which were seen just once. About 10% of the sample belongs to the ten largest clones.

Here is what the overall study found, with its caveats: Only peripheral blood was studied, because thyroid tissue, the primary lesion, was inaccessible. Patients with persistent disease shared more public clonotypes (approximately 2,500) than newly diagnosed patients did (approximately 1,000). Persistent Graves' disease patients showed lower TCR Shannon entropy and fewer highly expanded clones than newly diagnosed patients, suggesting clonal expansion. Sequencing and analysis were limited to the TCR beta chain. Preferential use of TRBV28, TRBJ1-2 and TRBJ2-5 was observed in persistent disease, whereas TRBV20-1 and TRBJ2-1 were favored in newly diagnosed disease. As a limitation, the authors acknowledged that the small sample size may reduce accuracy.

The junction shows trimming of 4 bases on V and 15 bases on J, and the gene matches do not reach 13 bases of it. The CDR3 runs 14 residues from the cysteine to the phenylalanine. Only the CDR3 portion is preserved as DNA: 42 bases, with reading frame beginning at the first base. The time point label on this specimen signifies: newly diagnosed GD, antithyroid drugs for less than 3 months. For both TCR sequencing and RNA sequencing, RNA was extracted from PBMCs using TRIzol. Graves' disease was diagnosed according to American Thyroid Association guidelines. Recruitment of patients was carried out at an endocrinology department in Xi'an, China. Each patient gave about 9.1 milliliters of peripheral blood, collected in an EDTA anticoagulant tube. Ficoll Paque Plus density gradient separation was used to isolate PBMCs, and no further T cell sorting was done. RNA quality was checked with an Agilent 2100 Bioanalyzer and agarose gel, and concentration with a NanoDrop 2000.

The sample also formed part of further work on T cells in Graves' hyperthyroidism and ophthalmopathy. As the second paper documents: Graves' hyperthyroidism was defined as stable when no progression to ophthalmopathy occurred over 18 months of follow-up. The hyperthyroidism patients were between 18 and 65 years old and newly diagnosed, with a disease duration of less than 2 months. Patients with uncontrolled infections, other autoimmune diseases, pregnancy or lactation were excluded. Clinical symptoms, serum thyroxine and TRAb, thyroid ultrasound, and orbital computed tomography formed the basis for the diagnoses. A first-round RT-PCR of the TCR CDR3 used the HTBI primer set with the Qiagen OneStep RT-PCR kit. Most expanded thyroid clonotypes (frequency above 0.001) were also detected in blood, a finding suggesting that blood repertoires may reflect thyroid immune responses. In cross-validation, a model built on a 13 V-J signature told ophthalmopathy apart from stable hyperthyroidism with less than 90% sensitivity and approximately 84% specificity, and in testing the same model reached 80%/75%. In validation, the model predicted progression to ophthalmopathy with 65% to 71% sensitivity and 72% to 85% specificity, a median of approximately 6.5 months before onset. To identify TCR V-J signatures that set the groups apart, the researchers used a discovery cohort of about a hundred patients, made up of 40 to 45 with Graves' ophthalmopathy and about 60 with stable Graves' hyperthyroidism. Prospective prediction of ophthalmopathy was tested in an independent validation cohort of approximately 18 hyperthyroidism patients and 17 patients who later progressed to ophthalmopathy. The approximately 100 discovery patients were divided at random into training and test sets in a 7:3 ratio. The study also compared thyroid tissue and blood T-cell repertoires from more than 5 Graves' hyperthyroidism patients. After sampling, hyperthyroidism patients received methimazole starting at 30 mg daily, and ophthalmopathy patients received high-dose intravenous methylprednisolone. A second multiplex PCR round built the libraries, followed by size selection and purification. The libraries were sequenced on an Illumina HiSeq2000 using paired-end 100 bp reads. Raw data were processed with SOAPnuke, discarding reads with adapters, uncalled bases, mean Phred below 15, or no exact constant-primer or identifier match. COPE v1.2.5 was used to merge the high-quality paired reads, and each unique nucleotide sequence was defined as a clonotype. Clonotypes were aligned to IMGT TRBV, TRBD and TRBJ reference segments using MiTCR v1.1. Only V-J combinations with frequency above 0.0001, covering 99% to 99.2% of repertoires, were analysed. The TCS score was defined as the ratio of F50 (clonal expansion) to E x V (chaos), calculated using BLOSUM62-based TCRdist between CDR3 peptides within each V-J. Welch's t-statistics and random forest reduced approximately 520 V-J features to 10 to 15, which were used in a naive Bayes classifier (R e1071). Sample size was not statistically predetermined, and blinding of investigators to group allocation was not performed. TCR Vbeta CDR3 sequencing of 130 to 150 peripheral blood samples (under 45 ophthalmopathy, around 80 hyperthyroidism and roughly 17 progressor patients) is reported in the paper.

The sample here was peripheral blood mononuclear cells (PBMCs), taken at new diagnosis, from a patient treated with antithyroid drugs. The chain links TRBV12-3 or TRBV12-4 with TRBJ1-5; 9 of the junction bases match TRBD1. This TCR was recovered from a woman in her twenties or thirties with Graves disease. Donor details come from another sample of the same person, matched by shared clones. CDR3 protein: CASSYMTGGAMRHF. The bases are TGTGCCAGCAGTTACATGACAGGGGGTGCGATGCGGCATTTT.